Presented here are 24 T cell receptor beta chains from one specimen sequenced in a study of T cell changes during pregnancy in multiple sclerosis. Assay used: immunoSEQ multiplex PCR; TCRdb lists only in-frame clones, some missing. The repertoire holds under 40,000 clones, with roughly nine tenths as singletons. The source was peripheral blood, collected in the third trimester of pregnancy. These receptor sequences come from a female donor in good health, enrolled as a control in a pregnancy study.

The rearrangement joins TRBV19 to TRBJ1-1; weak D call: TRBD1 (5 bases). CDR3 length: 16 residues. Trimming took off 4 bases at V and 6 bases at J, with 21 bases between the two ends. Germline V CDR1 and CDR2: LNHDA, SQIVND (reference sequence). The CDR3 loop reads CASSTPPTVSNAEAFF. The CDR3 DNA reads TGTGCCAGTAGTACCCCTCCGACAGTGTCAAACGCTGAAGCTTTCTTT.

The genes are TRBV11-2 and TRBJ2-7, with 9 bases that match TRBD2. Per germline, CDR1 SGHAT and CDR2 FQNNGV. The CDR3 spans 14 residues. Germline trimming cut 0 bases from V and 3 bases from J; bases unmatched to any gene: 0. The DNA for the CDR3 is TGTGCCAGCAGCTTAGATAGCGGGAGCTACGAGCAGTACTTC. It specifies CASSLDSGSYEQYF.

The chain is built from TRBV28 and TRBJ1-5; TRBD1 might be the D (6 bases). Between the trimmed V and J ends, which lost 6 bases and 6 bases, there was a span of 18 bases. The CDR3 covers 15 residues. Germline CDR1 reads MDHEN; CDR2 reads SYDVKM. The CDR3 loop reads CASSWRGGGTQPQHF. The CDR3 bases are TGTGCCAGCAGCTGGCGGGGAGGGGGAACTCAGCCCCAGCATTTT.

This clone was recorded once. The rearrangement links TRBV28 to TRBJ1-3; 8 nucleotides align to TRBD1. Trimming cost V 6 bases and J 5 bases; bases outside gene matches: 6. The CDR3 has 14 residues. Germline assignment: CDR1 MDHEN and CDR2 SYDVKM. CDR3 sequence: CASRTTGGRNTIYF. The DNA for the CDR3 is TGTGCCAGCAGAACCACAGGGGGTAGAAACACCATATATTTT.

The chain combines TRBV30 with TRBJ1-1; no clear D. Germline CDR1 reads GTSNPN; CDR2 reads SVGIG (reference sequence). Trimming took off 0 bases at V and 9 bases at J, with 8 bases between the two ends. CDR3 length equals 11 residues. The CDR3 protein is CAWSVRRKAFF. DNA of the CDR3: TGTGCCTGGAGTGTACGGAGAAAAGCTTTCTTT.

This chain connects TRBV9 to TRBJ2-1, with 8 bases matching TRBD2. With V trimmed by 2 bases and J by 8 bases, 15 bases remained unmatched. Per germline, CDR1 SGDLS and CDR2 YYNGEE. The CDR3 has 17 residues. The CDR3 sequence: CASSVLPGGAAGDEQFF. In DNA form, the CDR3 reads TGTGCCAGCAGCGTCCTCCCCGGGGGGGCCGCAGGCGATGAGCAGTTCTTC.

The V and J genes are TRBV13 and TRBJ1-1; a weak D match, TRBD1 (6 bases). The CDR3 consists of 17 residues. With 0 bases removed from V and 2 bases from J, the gap between germline ends came to 16 bases. Looked up from germline, CDR1 is PRHDT and CDR2 is FYEKMQ (reference sequence). The CDR3 coding sequence is TGTGCCAGCAGCTTAGGTCGGAATGGGGGCGCAAACACTGAAGCTTTCTTT. Amino acids: CASSLGRNGGANTEAFF.

The chain joins TRBV5-1 to TRBJ2-3; 12 nucleotides agree with TRBD1. Unmatched junction bases numbered 4, after V lost 7 bases and J lost 4 bases. Germline loops: CDR1 SGHRS, CDR2 YFSETQ. The CDR3 contains 14 residues. The CDR3 protein is CASGGQGAADTQYF. DNA for the CDR3: TGCGCCAGCGGGGGACAGGGGGCGGCAGATACGCAGTATTTT.

This rearrangement joins TRBV19 to TRBJ2-2, with a tentative D call TRBD1 (5 bases). This CDR3 has 16 residues. CDR1 is LNHDA and CDR2 is SQIVND in the germline V gene (reference sequence). The ends were cut back, 3 bases at V and 0 bases at J, with 11 bases in the middle. Here the CDR3 reads CASSIRAAANTGELFF. The CDR3 DNA reads TGTGCCAGTAGTATCAGGGCAGCCGCGAACACCGGGGAGCTGTTTTTT.

A remark on this clone: Sequence at one end of the junction differs from germline and may be a read error. The V gene is TRBV19, the J gene TRBJ2-7; unclear D gene. The CDR3 is made up of 13 amino acids. The germline CDR1 and CDR2 sequences are LNHDA and SQIVND (reference sequence). CDR3 sequence reads: CASSVDTLYEQYF. The CDR3 coding sequence is TGTGCCAGTAGTGTAGACACTCTCTACGAGCAGTACTTC.

CDR3 nucleotide sequence: TGTGCCAGCAGCCCATACCGGGGGGGGGTCACTGAAGCTTTCTTT. This translates into CASSPYRGGVTEAFF. The rearrangement joins TRBV11-2 to TRBJ1-1; D perhaps matches TRBD1 (5 bases). CDR1 and CDR2 (germline): SGHAT, FQNNGV. The CDR3 covers 15 residues. Trimming took 5 bases from V and 4 from J, leaving 17 bases between them. Full variable domain (outside the CDR3, taken from reference TRBV11-2 and TRBJ1-1): EAGVAQSPRYKIIEKRQSVAFWCNPISGHATLYWYQQILGQGPKLLIQFQNNGVVDDSQLPKDRFSAERLKGVDSTLKIQPAKLEDSAVYLCASSPYRGGVTEAFFGQGTRLTVV.

This rearrangement joins TRBV5-1 to TRBJ2-2, with D perhaps TRBD2 (7 bases). V shed 4 bases and J shed 1 base, with 17 bases lying between them. Per the germline V gene, CDR1 is SGHRS and CDR2 is YFSETQ. The CDR3 has 17 amino acids. As DNA, the CDR3 is TGCGCCAGCAGCCGCGGAGGGGGGGCCAGGAACACCGGGGAGCTGTTTTTT. Translation: CASSRGGGARNTGELFF.

By share, this clone ranks as medium-sized. This rearrangement joins TRBV9 to TRBJ1-2; 10 bases are shared with TRBD1. The V gene end was trimmed by 3 bases and the J gene end by 5 bases; junction bases not matched to a gene: 7. This CDR3 region has 15 residues. Germline V gene lookup returns CDR1 SGDLS and CDR2 YYNGEE. CDR3 region: CASSAAEDRGYGYTF. The CDR3 bases are TGTGCCAGCAGCGCAGCAGAGGACAGGGGGTATGGCTACACCTTC.

This sequence joins TRBV28 and TRBJ1-2, with 12 nucleotides matching TRBD1. V dropped 5 bases and J dropped 3; count of bases not matched to a gene: 7. This CDR3 has 16 residues. The V gene's germline CDR1 is MDHEN and CDR2 SYDVKM. Written as DNA, the CDR3 is TGTGCCAGCAGTCTGGGGACAGGGGGCGCCGACTATGGCTACACCTTC. It encodes CASSLGTGGADYGYTF.

The chain is built from TRBV2 and TRBJ2-1, with 10 bases identical to TRBD1. CDR1 is SNHLY and CDR2 is FYNNEI in the germline V gene. Trimming cost V 6 bases and J 7 bases; bases outside gene matches: 6. This CDR3 has 14 residues. This CDR3 is CASRTGTGVNEQFF. The CDR3 DNA reads as TGTGCCAGCAGAACCGGGACAGGGGTGAATGAGCAGTTCTTC.

This rearrangement joins TRBV11-2 to TRBJ1-4; TRBD1 aligns across 8 bases. CDR1 is SGHAT, CDR2 FQNNGV, per germline. Trimming cost V 4 bases and J 7 bases; bases outside gene matches: 5. The CDR3 has 14 amino acids. CDR3 sequence reads: CASSSGQGPEKLFF. The CDR3 DNA follows: TGTGCCAGCAGCTCCGGACAGGGTCCTGAAAAACTGTTTTTT.

V and J are TRBV6-1 and TRBJ1-2; D may be TRBD1 (5 bases). Trimming cost V 7 bases and J 4 bases, with 19 bases left between them. The CDR3 extends over 15 amino acids. Germline V gene lookup returns CDR1 MNHNS and CDR2 SASEGT. Written as DNA, the CDR3 is TGTGCCAGCACCGTAGACAGAGGAGCATCCTATGGCTACACCTTC. Its protein product is CASTVDRGASYGYTF.

DNA of the CDR3: TGCGCCAGCAGCCGGGACTACTCCTCCTACAATGAGCAGTTCTTC. It yields the protein CASSRDYSSYNEQFF. The chain combines TRBV5-1 with TRBJ2-1; 7 bases line up with TRBD2. Germline values: CDR1 SGHRS, CDR2 YFSETQ. The CDR3 has 15 residues. V shed 4 bases and J 0 bases; nucleotides not matched to a gene: 4.

The V gene is TRBV10-3, the J gene TRBJ1-1; D uncertain. CDR1 and CDR2 from the germline V gene are ENHRY and SYGVKD. The germline V and J ends were trimmed by 7 bases and 3 bases, with 6 bases remaining between them. The CDR3 extends over 11 amino acids. The CDR3 DNA reads as TGTGCCATCAAAGAGGACACTGAAGCTTTCTTT. This encodes CAIKEDTEAFF.

The chain links TRBV25-1 to TRBJ1-1; D remains ambiguous. Germline loops: CDR1 MGHDK, CDR2 SYGVNS. V dropped 1 base and J dropped 2 bases, with 5 bases sitting between them. The CDR3 sequence is 13 residues long. CDR3 amino acids: CASSELLNTEAFF. In nucleotides, the CDR3 is TGTGCCAGCAGTGAATTACTCAACACTGAAGCTTTCTTT.

The chain joins TRBV9 to TRBJ2-5; 12 nucleotides line up with TRBD2. The CDR3 is 16 amino acids. In germline, CDR1 is SGDLS, CDR2 YYNGEE. Trimming at V came to 3 bases and at J to 4 bases, leaving 7 bases not matched to a gene. The CDR3 is CASSAWTSGTVETQYF. CDR3 DNA: TGTGCCAGCAGCGCGTGGACTAGCGGGACCGTAGAGACCCAGTACTTC.

This chain's CDR3 is CSVTTGYGYTF. DNA for the CDR3: TGCAGCGTTACGACTGGTTATGGCTACACCTTC. V is TRBV29-1 and J is TRBJ1-2; D is ambiguous. The CDR3 consists of 11 residues. CDR1 and CDR2 from the germline V gene are SQVTM and ANQGSEA. The V gene lost 5 bases and the J gene lost 5 bases, with 9 bases spanning the gap.

The chain is built from TRBV4-1 and TRBJ2-7; no reliable D call. V lost 1 base and J lost 7, with 5 bases in between. This CDR3 is built from 11 residues. Germline assignment: CDR1 MGHRA and CDR2 YSYEKL. The DNA of the CDR3 is TGCGCCAGCAGCCAAGCTCAGGAGCAGTACTTC. Its translation is CASSQAQEQYF.

The V and J genes are TRBV29-1 and TRBJ2-3, with 8 bases aligning to TRBD2. Germline values: CDR1 SQVTM, CDR2 ANQGSEA. J gave up 3 bases and V 5 bases, and 7 bases lay outside the gene matches. CDR3 length: 14 amino acids. The CDR3 region is CSVSGAGGTDTQYF. As DNA, the CDR3 is TGCAGCGTTTCGGGGGCGGGAGGTACAGATACGCAGTATTTT.